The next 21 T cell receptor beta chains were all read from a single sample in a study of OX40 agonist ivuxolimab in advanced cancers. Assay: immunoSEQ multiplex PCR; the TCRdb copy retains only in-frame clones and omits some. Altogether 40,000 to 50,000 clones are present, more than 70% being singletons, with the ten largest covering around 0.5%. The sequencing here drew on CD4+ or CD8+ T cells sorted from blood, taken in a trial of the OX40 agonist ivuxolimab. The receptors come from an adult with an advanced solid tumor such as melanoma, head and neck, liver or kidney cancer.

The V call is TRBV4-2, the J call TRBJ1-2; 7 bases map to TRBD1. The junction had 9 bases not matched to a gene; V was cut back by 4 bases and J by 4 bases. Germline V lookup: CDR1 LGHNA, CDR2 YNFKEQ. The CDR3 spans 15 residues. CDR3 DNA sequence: TGTGCCAGCAGCCTCCGACAGGGAGCCCCCTATGGCTACACCTTC. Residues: CASSLRQGAPYGYTF.

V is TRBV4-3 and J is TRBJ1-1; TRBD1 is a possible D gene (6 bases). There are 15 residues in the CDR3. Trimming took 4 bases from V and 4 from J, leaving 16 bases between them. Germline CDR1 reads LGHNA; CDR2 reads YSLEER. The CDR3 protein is CASSRVQGSGTEAFF. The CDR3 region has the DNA TGCGCCAGCAGCCGCGTACAGGGTTCAGGCACTGAAGCTTTCTTT.

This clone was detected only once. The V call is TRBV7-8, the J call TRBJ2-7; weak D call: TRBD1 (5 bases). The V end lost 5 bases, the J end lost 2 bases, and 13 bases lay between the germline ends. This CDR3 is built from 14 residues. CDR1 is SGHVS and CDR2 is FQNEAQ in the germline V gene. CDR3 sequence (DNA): TGTGCCAGCAGCCGAACGGACACCGCCTACGAGCAGTACTTC. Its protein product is CASSRTDTAYEQYF.

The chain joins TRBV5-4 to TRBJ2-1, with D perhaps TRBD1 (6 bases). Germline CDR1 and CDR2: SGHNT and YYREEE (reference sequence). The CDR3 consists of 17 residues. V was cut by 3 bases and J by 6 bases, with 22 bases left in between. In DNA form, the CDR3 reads TGTGCCAGCAGCTCCGCCGTTACCAGGGGCCCCTCCAATGAGCAGTTCTTC. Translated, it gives CASSSAVTRGPSNEQFF.

The DNA for the CDR3 is TGTGCCAGCAGTCGCGCCAAACAGGGGGCGGGCGAGCAGTACTTC. Translation gives CASSRAKQGAGEQYF. V usage is TRBV27 and J usage is TRBJ2-7, with 9 bases fitting TRBD1. V lost 5 bases, J lost 6 bases, and 11 bases stayed unmatched. CDR3 length: 15 residues. Germline CDR1 and CDR2: MNHEY and SMNVEV (reference sequence).

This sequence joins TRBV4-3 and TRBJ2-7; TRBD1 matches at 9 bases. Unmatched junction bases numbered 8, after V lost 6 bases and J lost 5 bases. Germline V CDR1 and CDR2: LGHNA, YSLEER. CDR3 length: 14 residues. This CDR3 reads CASSGDRGDHEQYF. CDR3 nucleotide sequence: TGCGCCAGCAGTGGTGACAGGGGGGACCACGAGCAGTACTTC.

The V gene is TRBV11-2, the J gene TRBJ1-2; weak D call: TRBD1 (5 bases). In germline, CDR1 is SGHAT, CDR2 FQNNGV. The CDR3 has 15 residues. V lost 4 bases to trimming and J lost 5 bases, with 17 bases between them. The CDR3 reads CASSSWSRAKYGYTF. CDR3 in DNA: TGTGCCAGCAGCTCTTGGAGCAGGGCCAAATATGGCTACACCTTC.

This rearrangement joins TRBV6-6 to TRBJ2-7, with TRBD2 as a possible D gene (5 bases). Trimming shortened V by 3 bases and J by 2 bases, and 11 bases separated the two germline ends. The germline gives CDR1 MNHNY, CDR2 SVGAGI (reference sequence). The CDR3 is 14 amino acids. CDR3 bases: TGTGCCAGCAGTTATTCCGAGAGGGCCTACGAGCAGTACTTC. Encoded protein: CASSYSERAYEQYF.

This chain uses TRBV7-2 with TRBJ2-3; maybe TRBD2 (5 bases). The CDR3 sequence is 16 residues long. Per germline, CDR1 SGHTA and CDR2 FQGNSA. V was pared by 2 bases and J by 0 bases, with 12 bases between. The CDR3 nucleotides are TGTGCCAGCAGCTTAAATCCGGGGTCTAGCACAGATACGCAGTATTTT. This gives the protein CASSLNPGSSTDTQYF.

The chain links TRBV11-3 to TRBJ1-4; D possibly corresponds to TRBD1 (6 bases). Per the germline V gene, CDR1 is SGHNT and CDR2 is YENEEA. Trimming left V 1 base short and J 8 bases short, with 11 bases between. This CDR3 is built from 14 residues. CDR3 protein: CASSLVPGGEKLFF. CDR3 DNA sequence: TGTGCCAGCAGCTTAGTGCCCGGGGGCGAAAAACTGTTTTTT.

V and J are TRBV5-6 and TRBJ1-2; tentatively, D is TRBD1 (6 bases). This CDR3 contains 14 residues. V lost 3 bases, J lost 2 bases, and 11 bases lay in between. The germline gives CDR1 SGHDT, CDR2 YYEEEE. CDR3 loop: CASSSTGGNYGYTF. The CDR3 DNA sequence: TGTGCCAGCAGCTCGACGGGGGGCAACTATGGCTACACCTTC. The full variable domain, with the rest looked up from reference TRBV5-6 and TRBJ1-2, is DAGVTQSPTHLIKTRGQQVTLRCSPKSGHDTVSWYQQALGQGPQFIFQYYEEEERQRGNFPDRFSGHQFPNYSSELNVNALLLGDSALYLCASSSTGGNYGYTFGSGTRLTVV.

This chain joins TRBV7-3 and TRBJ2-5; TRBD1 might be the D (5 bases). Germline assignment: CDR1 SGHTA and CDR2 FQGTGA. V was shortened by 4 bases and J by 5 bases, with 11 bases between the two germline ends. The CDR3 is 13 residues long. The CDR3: CASSSSRVETQYF. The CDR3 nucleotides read TGTGCCAGCAGCTCCAGCAGGGTGGAGACCCAGTACTTC.

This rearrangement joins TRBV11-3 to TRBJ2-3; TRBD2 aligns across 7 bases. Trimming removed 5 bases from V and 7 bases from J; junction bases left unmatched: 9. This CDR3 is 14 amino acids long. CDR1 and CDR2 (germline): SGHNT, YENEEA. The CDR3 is CASSLGTKLNTQYF. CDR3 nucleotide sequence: TGTGCCAGCAGCCTGGGGACTAAACTTAATACGCAGTATTTT.

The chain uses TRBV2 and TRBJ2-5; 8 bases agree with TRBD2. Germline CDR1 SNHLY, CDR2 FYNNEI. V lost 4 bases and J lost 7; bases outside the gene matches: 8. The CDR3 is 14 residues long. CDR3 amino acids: CASSGRAGVGTQYF. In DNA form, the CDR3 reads TGTGCCAGCAGTGGGCGAGCGGGGGTGGGGACCCAGTACTTC.

The CDR3 loop is CASSLVGQGGEKLFF. CDR3 DNA sequence: TGCGCCAGCAGCTTGGTAGGGCAGGGGGGTGAAAAACTGTTTTTT. The genes are TRBV5-1 and TRBJ1-4, with 7 bases lining up with TRBD1. Germline V gives CDR1 SGHRS, CDR2 YFSETQ. V shed 0 bases, J shed 7 bases, and the junction held 6 bases outside the gene matches. This CDR3 is built from 15 residues. Filled out from reference TRBV5-1 and TRBJ1-4, the complete variable domain reads KAGVTQTPRYLIKTRGQQVTLSCSPISGHRSVSWYQQTPGQGLQFLFEYFSETQRNKGNFPGRFSGRQFSNSRSEMNVSTLELGDSALYLCASSLVGQGGEKLFFGSGTQLSVL.

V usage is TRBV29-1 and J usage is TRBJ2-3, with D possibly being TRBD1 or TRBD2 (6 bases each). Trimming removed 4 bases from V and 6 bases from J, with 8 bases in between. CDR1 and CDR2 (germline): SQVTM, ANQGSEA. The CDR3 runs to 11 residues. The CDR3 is CSVGGGDTQYF. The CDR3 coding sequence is TGCAGCGTTGGAGGGGGGGATACGCAGTATTTT.

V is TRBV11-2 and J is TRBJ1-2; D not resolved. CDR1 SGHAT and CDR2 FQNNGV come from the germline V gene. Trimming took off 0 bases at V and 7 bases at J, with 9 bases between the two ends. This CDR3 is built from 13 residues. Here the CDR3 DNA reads TGTGCCAGCAGCTTAGACCCCTCGGGTGGCTACACCTTC. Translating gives CASSLDPSGGYTF.

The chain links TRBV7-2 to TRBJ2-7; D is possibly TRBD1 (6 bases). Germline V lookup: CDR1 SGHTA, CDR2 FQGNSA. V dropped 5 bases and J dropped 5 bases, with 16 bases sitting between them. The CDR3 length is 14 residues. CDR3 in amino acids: CASSPRNRAHEQYF. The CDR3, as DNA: TGTGCCAGCAGCCCTAGGAACAGGGCCCACGAGCAGTACTTC.

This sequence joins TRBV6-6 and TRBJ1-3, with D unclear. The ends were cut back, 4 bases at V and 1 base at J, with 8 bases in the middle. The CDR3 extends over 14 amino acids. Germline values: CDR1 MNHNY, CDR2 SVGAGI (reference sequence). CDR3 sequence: CASSSDLSGNTIYF. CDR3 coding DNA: TGTGCCAGCAGTTCCGATCTATCTGGAAACACCATATATTTT.

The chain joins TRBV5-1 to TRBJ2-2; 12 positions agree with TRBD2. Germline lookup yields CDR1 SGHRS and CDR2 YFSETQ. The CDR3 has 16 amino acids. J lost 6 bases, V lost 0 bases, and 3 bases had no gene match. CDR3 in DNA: TGCGCCAGCAGCTTGGTGCTAGCGGGGGGGCCCGGGGAGCTGTTTTTT. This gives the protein CASSLVLAGGPGELFF.

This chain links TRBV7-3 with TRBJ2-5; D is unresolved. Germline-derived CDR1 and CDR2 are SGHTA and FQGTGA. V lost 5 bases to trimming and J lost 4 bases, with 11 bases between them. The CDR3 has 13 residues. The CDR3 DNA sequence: TGTGCCAGCAGCGTCGACCGATTAGAGACCCAGTACTTC. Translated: CASSVDRLETQYF.